The present TCR beta chain was sequenced within a study of cytomegalovirus exposure and HLA in healthy donors. J lost 5 bases, V lost 4 bases, and 4 bases had no gene match. This CDR3 has 15 amino acids. Germline V gives CDR1 MDHEN, CDR2 SYDVKM. Study-level results: Specific recognition of CMV antigens was confirmed in vitro for a few chains (all CMV-associated). Cytomegalovirus-associated TCR beta chains were listed, numbering some 170. In the 120 validation repertoires, approximately 93% of cluster scores exceeded 0, per a later analysis.

Worth noting for this clone: Antigen: not known.

Produced via immunoSEQ multiplex PCR; TCRdb's table is partial and in-frame only. Seen here are hundreds of thousands of clones, 86% observed once, and the top ten hold approximately 0.86%. V gene TRBV28 combines with J gene TRBJ2-1; TRBD2 matches at 11 bases. Sequencing was done on a sample of PBMCs. The TCR comes from a woman younger than 35 in good health and CMV-seronegative. For the CDR3, the DNA is TGTGCCAGCAGTTCCCCTAGCGGGGGGCACAATGAGCAGTTCTTC. As protein: CASSSPSGGHNEQFF.